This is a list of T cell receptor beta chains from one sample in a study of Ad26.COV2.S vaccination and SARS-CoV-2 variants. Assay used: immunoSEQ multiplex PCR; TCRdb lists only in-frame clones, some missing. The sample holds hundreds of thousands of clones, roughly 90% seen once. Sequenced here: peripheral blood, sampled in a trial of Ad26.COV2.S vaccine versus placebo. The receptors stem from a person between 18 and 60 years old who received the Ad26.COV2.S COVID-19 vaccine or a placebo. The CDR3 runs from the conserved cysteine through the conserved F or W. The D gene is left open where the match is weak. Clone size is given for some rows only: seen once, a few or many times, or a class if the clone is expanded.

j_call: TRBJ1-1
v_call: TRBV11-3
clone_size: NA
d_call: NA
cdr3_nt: TGTGCCAGCAGCTTAGTCCCGCCCGGGAGGACTGAAGCTTTCTTT
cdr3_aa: CASSLVPPGRTEAFF

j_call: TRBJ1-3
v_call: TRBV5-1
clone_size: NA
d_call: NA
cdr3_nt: TGCGCCAGCAGCACGCAACAGGGTTTTGGAAACACCATATATTTT
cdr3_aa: CASSTQQGFGNTIYF

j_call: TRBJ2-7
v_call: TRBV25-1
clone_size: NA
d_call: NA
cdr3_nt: TGTGCCAGCAGTGAATGGGGCAGGGGAAGATACGAGCAGTACTTC
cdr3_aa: CASSEWGRGRYEQYF

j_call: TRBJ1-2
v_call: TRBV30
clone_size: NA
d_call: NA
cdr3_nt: TGTGCCTGGAGTCAGTTCAGGACTAACTATGGCTACACCTTC
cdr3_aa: CAWSQFRTNYGYTF

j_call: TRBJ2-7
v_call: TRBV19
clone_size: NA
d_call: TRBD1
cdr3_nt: TGTGCCAGTAGCTCGACAGGGGCAAAGGACGAGCAGTACTTC
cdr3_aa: CASSSTGAKDEQYF

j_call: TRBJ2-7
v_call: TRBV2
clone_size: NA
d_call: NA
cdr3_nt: TGTGCCAGCCGGCTTACAGGTTCCTTATACGAGCAGTACTTC
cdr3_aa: CASRLTGSLYEQYF

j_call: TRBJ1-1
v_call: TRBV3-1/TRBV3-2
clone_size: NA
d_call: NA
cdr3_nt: TGTGCCAGCACCCTAGGTAGGCTGAACACTGAAGCTTTCTTT
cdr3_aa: CASTLGRLNTEAFF

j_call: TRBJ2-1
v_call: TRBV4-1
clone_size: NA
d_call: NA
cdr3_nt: TGCGCCAGCAGCCAAGAAACAGGGACGAATGAGCAGTTCTTC
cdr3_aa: CASSQETGTNEQFF

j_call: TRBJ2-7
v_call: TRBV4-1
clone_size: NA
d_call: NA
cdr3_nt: TGCGCCAGCAGCCAGGGTATAGGACAGAGCTACGAGCAGTACTTC
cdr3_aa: CASSQGIGQSYEQYF

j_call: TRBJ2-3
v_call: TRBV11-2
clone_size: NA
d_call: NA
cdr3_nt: TGTGCCAGCAGCCCTGTCTGGGGAGGTGGTACGCAGTATTTT
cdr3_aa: CASSPVWGGGTQYF

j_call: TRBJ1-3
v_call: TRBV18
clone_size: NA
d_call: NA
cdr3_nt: TGTGCCAGCTCACCACCGATCTCTGGAAACACCATATATTTT
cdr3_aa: CASSPPISGNTIYF

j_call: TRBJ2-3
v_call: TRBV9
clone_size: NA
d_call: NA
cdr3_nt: TGTGCCAGCAGCGCGCTTCTCGAAGGCATGTATCGGGATACGCAGTATTTT
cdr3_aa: CASSALLEGMYRDTQYF

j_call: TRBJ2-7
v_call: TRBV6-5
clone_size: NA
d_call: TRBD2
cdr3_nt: TGTGCCAGCAGTTTCCGGACTAGCGGGAGGGCCGGCGAGCAGTACTTC
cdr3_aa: CASSFRTSGRAGEQYF

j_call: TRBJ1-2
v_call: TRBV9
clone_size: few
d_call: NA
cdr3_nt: TGTGCCAGCAGCGTAGGTCAGGGTCGAGGCTACACCTTC
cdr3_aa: CASSVGQGRGYTF

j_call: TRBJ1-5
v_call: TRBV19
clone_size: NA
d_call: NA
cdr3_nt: TGTGCCAGTAGTACCACAGGAGACAATCAGCCCCAGCATTTT
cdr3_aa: CASSTTGDNQPQHF

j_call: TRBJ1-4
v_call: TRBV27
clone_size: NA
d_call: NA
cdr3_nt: TGTGCCAGCAGTTTGGAAGGGTATGGGGCCACGGGTGAAAAACTGTTTTTT
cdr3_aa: CASSLEGYGATGEKLFF

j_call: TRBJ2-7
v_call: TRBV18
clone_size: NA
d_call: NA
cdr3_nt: TGTGCCAGCTCACCAGGATCTTTTTACGAGCAGTACTTC
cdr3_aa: CASSPGSFYEQYF

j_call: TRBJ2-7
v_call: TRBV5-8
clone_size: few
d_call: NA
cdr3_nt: TGTGCCAGCAGCTTCGGGACAAGAATCGAGCAGTACTTC
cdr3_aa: CASSFGTRIEQYF

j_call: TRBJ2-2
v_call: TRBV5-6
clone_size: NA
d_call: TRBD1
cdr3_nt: TGTGCCAGCAGCTTGTTAGGACAGGGAGCCACCGGGGAGCTGTTTTTT
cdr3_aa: CASSLLGQGATGELFF

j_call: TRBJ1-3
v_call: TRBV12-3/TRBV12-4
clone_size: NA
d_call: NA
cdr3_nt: TGTGCCAGCCGAGCTGGAAACACCATATATTTT
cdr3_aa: CASRAGNTIYF

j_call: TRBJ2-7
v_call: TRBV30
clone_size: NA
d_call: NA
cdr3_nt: TGTGCCTGGAGTGTAGGCAAATACGAGCAGTACTTC
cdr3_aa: CAWSVGKYEQYF

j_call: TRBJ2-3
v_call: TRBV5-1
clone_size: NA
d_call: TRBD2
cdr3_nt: TGCGCCAGCAGCACCGGACTAGCGGGGGGTAAAGATACGCAGTATTTT
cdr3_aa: CASSTGLAGGKDTQYF

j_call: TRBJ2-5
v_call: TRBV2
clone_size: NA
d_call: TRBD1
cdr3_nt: TGTGCCAGCGGGACAGGGAATAGATTCCTAGAGACCCAGTACTTC
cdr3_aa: CASGTGNRFLETQYF

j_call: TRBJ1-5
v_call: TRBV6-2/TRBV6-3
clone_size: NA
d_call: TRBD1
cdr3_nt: TGTGCCAGCAGTTACGGACAGGGGACCCATAGCAATCAGCCCCAGCATTTT
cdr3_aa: CASSYGQGTHSNQPQHF

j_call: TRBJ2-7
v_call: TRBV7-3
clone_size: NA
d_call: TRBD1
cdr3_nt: TGTGCCAGCAGCCCAGGGGGCCCCTACGAGCAGTACTTC
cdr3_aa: CASSPGGPYEQYF

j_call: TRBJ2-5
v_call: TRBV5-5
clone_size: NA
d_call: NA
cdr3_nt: TGTGCCAGCAGCTTGAGAAGGGTTCTGTACCAAGAGACCCAGTACTTC
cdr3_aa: CASSLRRVLYQETQYF

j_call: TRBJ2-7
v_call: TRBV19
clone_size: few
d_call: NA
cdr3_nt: TGTGCCAGCACTCCCCGGCCCGCAACAGGGCGCCCCCCCTACGAGCAGTACTTC
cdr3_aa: CASTPRPATGRPPYEQYF

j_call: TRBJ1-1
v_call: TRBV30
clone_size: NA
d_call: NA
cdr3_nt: TGTGCCTGGAATCAGGGGTCGAACACTGAAGCTTTCTTT
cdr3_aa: CAWNQGSNTEAFF

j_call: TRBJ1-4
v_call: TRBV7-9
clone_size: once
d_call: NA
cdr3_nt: TGTGCCAGCAGCCCTGTCACGGGGAGGGCTAATGAAAAACTGTTTTTT
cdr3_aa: CASSPVTGRANEKLFF

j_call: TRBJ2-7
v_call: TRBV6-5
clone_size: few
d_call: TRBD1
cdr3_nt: TGTGCCAGCAGTTACTCGGGGACAGGGTACGAGCAGTACTTC
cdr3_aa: CASSYSGTGYEQYF

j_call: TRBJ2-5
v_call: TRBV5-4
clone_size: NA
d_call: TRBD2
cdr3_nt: TGTGCCAGCAGTTCCGGGACTAGCGGGGGAGAGGAGACCCAGTACTTC
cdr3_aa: CASSSGTSGGEETQYF

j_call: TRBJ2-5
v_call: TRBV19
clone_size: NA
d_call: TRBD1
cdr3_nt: TGTGCCAGTAGTATAAAGACAGGGGGCTGGCAAGAGACCCAGTACTTC
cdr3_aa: CASSIKTGGWQETQYF

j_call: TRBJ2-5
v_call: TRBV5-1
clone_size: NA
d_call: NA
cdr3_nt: TGCGCCAGCAGTCCTCCGGGACGGGAAAAAGAGACCCAGTACTTC
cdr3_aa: CASSPPGREKETQYF

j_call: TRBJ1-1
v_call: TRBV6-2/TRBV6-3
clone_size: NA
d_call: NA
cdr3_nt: TGTGCCAGCAGTTATTTAGGCGGACTCGACAACACTGAAGCTTTCTTT
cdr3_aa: CASSYLGGLDNTEAFF

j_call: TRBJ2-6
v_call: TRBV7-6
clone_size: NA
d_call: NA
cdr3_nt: TGTGCCAGCAGCTCCGGCCCCTTCGGGGCCAACGTCCTGACTTTC
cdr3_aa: CASSSGPFGANVLTF

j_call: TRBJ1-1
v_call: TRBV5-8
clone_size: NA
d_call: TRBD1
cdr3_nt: TGTGCCAGCAGCCCGGGACAGGGCGAAGCTTTCTTT
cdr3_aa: CASSPGQGEAFF

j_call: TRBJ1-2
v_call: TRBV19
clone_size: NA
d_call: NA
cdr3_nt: TGTGCCAGTACTTGGGAGTACGGCTATGGCTACACCTTC
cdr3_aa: CASTWEYGYGYTF

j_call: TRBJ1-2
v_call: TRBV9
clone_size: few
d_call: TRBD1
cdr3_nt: TGTGCCAGCAGCCGGGGACAGCCCTATGGCTACACCTTC
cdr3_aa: CASSRGQPYGYTF

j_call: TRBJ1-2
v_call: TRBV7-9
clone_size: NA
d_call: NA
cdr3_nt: TGTGCCAGCAGCGCGGGACATCTCATCTATGGCTACACCTTC
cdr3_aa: CASSAGHLIYGYTF

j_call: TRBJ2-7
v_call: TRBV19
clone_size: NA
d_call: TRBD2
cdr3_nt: TGTGCCAGCAGCGGGAGGAACTCCTACGAGCAGTACTTC
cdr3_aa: CASSGRNSYEQYF

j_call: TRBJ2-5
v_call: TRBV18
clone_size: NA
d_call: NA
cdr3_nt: TGTGCCAGCTCACCCCAGGGCGGGCAAGAGACCCAGTACTTC
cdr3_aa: CASSPQGGQETQYF

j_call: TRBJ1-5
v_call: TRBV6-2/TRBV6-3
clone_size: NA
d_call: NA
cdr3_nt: TGTGCCAGCAGTTACTCGATTGATCAGCCCCAGCATTTT
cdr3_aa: CASSYSIDQPQHF

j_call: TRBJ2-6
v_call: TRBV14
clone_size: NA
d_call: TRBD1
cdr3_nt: TGTGCCAGCAGCCAACTCGGACAGGGGCCTGGGGCCAACGTCCTGACTTTC
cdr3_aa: CASSQLGQGPGANVLTF

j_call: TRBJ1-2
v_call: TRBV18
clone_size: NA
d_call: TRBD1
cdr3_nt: TGTGCCAGCTCACCAGCCGGGACAGGGGCAACCTATGGCTACACCTTC
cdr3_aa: CASSPAGTGATYGYTF

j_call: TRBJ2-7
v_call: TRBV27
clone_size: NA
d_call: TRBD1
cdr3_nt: TGTGCCAGCAGTTTATCGGGCGGGGACAGGGGTTTTTACGAGCAGTACTTC
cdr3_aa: CASSLSGGDRGFYEQYF

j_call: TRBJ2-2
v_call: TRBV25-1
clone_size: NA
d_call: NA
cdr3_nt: TGTGCCAGCAGCTTCAGCTCTGGCCTAGCGCACGGGGAGCTGTTTTTT
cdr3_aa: CASSFSSGLAHGELFF

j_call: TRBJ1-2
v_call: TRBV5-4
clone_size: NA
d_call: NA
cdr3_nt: TGTGCCAGCAGCTTGGGAGGGTACAGCCCTAACTATGGCTACACCTTC
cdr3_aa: CASSLGGYSPNYGYTF

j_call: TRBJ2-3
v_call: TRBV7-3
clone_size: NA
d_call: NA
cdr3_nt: TGTGCCAGCACGCCCACCCCCACAGATACGCAGTATTTT
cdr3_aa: CASTPTPTDTQYF

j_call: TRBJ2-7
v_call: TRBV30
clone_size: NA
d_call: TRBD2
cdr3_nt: TGTGCCTGGTCCCGACTAGCGGGGCCGACCTCCGAGCAGTACTTC
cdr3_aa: CAWSRLAGPTSEQYF

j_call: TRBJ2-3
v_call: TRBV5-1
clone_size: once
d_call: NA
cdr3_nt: TGCGCCAGCAGCCCGGTTCCGGGGGTCACAGATACGCAGTATTTT
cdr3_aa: CASSPVPGVTDTQYF

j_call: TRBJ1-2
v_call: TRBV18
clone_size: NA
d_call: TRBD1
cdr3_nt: TGTGCCAGCTCACAAGGGGACAGGGGCCGTGGCTACACCTTC
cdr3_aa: CASSQGDRGRGYTF

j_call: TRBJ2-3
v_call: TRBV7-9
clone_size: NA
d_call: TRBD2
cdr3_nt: TGTGCCAGCAGTTTTTTGCGGACTAGCGGGAGGGCCACGCAGTATTTT
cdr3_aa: CASSFLRTSGRATQYF

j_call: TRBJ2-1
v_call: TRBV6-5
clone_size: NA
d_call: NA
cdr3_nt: TGTGCCAGCAGTTACTCGTTTAGGAGGTCAGGCAATGAGCAGTTCTTC
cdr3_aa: CASSYSFRRSGNEQFF

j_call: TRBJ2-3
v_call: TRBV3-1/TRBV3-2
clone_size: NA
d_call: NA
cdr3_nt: TGTGCCAGCAGCCCCTACTACTCAGATACGCAGTATTTT
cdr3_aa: CASSPYYSDTQYF

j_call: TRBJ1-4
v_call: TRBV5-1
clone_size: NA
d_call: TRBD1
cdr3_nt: TGCGCCAGCAGCCCAGACAGGGCAACTAATGAAAAACTGTTTTTT
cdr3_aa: CASSPDRATNEKLFF